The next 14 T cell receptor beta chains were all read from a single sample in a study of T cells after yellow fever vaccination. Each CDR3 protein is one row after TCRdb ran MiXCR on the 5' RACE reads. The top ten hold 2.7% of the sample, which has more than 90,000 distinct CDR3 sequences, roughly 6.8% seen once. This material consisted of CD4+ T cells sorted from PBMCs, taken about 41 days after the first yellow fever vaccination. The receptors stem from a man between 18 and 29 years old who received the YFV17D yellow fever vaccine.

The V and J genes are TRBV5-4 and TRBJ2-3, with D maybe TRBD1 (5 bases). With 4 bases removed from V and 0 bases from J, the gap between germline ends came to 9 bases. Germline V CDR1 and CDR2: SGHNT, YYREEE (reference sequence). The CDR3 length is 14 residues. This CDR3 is CASSQQGSTDTQYF. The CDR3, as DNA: TGTGCCAGCAGCCAGCAGGGCAGCACAGATACGCAGTATTTT. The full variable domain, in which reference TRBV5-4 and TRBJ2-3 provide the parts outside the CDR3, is ETGVTQSPTHLIKTRGQQVTLRCSSQSGHNTVSWYQQALGQGPQFIFQYYREEENGRGNFPPRFSGLQFPNYSSELNVNALELDDSALYLCASSQQGSTDTQYFGPGTRLTVL.

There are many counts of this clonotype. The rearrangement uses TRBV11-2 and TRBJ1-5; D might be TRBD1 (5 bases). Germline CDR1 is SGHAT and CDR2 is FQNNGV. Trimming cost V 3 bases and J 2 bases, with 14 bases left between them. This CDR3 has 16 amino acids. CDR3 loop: CASSFCGGMGNQPQHF. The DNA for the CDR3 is TGTGCCAGCAGCTTCTGTGGGGGGATGGGCAATCAGCCCCAGCATTTT.

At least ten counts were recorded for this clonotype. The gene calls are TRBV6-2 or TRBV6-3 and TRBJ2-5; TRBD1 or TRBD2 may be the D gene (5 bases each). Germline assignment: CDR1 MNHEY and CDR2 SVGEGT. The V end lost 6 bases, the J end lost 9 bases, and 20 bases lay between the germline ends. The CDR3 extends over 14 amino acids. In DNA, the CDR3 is TGTGCCAGCAGCCTCTACGGGATTAGCAGGGCCCAGTACTTC. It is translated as CASSLYGISRAQYF.

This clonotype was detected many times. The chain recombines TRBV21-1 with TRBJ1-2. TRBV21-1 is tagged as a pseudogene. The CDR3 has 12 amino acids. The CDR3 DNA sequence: TGTGCCAGCAGAGACATTAACTATGGCTACACCTTC. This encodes CASRDINYGYTF.

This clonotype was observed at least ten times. The CDR3 protein is CASSWGQPGELFF. In DNA, the CDR3 is TGTGCCAGCAGCTGGGGACAGCCCGGGGAGCTGTTTTTT. The chain combines TRBV5-5 with TRBJ2-2; 7 bases agree with TRBD1. Unmatched junction bases numbered 2, after V lost 3 bases and J lost 6 bases. The CDR3 is 13 residues long. Germline CDR1 is SGHKS and CDR2 is YYEKEE (reference sequence).

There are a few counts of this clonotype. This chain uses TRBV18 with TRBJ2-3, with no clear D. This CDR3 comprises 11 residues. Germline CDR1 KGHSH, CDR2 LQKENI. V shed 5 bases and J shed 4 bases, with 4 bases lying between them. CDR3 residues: CASSWADTQYF. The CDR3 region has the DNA TGTGCCAGCTCATGGGCAGATACGCAGTATTTT.

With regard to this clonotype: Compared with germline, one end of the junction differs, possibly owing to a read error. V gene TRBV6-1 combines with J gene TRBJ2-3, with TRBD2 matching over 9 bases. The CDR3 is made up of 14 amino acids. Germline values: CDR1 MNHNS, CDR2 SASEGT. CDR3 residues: CASSPGTSIDTQYF. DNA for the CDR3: TGTGCCAGCAGTCCAGGGACTAGCATAGATACGCAGTATTTT.

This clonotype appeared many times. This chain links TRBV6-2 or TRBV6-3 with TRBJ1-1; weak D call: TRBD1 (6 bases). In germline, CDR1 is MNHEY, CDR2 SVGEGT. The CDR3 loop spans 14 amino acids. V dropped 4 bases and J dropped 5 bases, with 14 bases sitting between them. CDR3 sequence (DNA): TGTGCCAGCAGTTTCCACAGGGTTCAAACTGAAGCTTTCTTT. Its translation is CASSFHRVQTEAFF.

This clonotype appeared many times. CDR3 nucleotides: TGTGCCAGCTCACCTTTGTCCTCTGCCCTGAACACTGAAGCTTTCTTT. It encodes CASSPLSSALNTEAFF. J is TRBJ1-1 and V is TRBV18; D is uncertain. Trimming took off 3 bases at V and 0 bases at J, with 14 bases between the two ends. Germline V CDR1 and CDR2: KGHSH, LQKENI. This CDR3 has 16 residues.

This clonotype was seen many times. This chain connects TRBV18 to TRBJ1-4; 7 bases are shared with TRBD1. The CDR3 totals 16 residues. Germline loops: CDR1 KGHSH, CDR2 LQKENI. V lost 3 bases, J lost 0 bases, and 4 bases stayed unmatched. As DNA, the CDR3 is TGTGCCAGCTCACCGTTCAGGGGGACAACTAATGAAAAACTGTTTTTT. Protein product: CASSPFRGTTNEKLFF.

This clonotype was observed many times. In nucleotides, the CDR3 is TGTGCCAGCAGCTTGTTACCGGGACCACCCCAAGAGACCCAGTACTTC. Encoded protein: CASSLLPGPPQETQYF. J is TRBJ2-5 and V is TRBV7-2, with D possibly called TRBD1 or TRBD2 (5 bases each). Trimming pared 3 bases from V and 1 base from J, leaving 15 bases between. CDR1 SGHTA and CDR2 FQGNSA come from the germline V gene. CDR3 length: 16 residues.

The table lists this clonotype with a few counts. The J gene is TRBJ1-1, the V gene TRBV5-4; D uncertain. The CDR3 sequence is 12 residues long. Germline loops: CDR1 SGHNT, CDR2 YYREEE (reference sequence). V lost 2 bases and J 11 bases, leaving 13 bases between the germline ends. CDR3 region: CASSLRAPWAFF. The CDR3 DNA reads TGTGCCAGCAGCTTACGAGCCCCCTGGGCTTTCTTT.

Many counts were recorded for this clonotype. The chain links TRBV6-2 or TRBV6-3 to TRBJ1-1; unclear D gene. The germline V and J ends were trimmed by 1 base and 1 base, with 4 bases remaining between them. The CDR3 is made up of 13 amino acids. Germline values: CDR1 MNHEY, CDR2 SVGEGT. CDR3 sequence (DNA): TGTGCCAGCAGTTACTATAAGAACACTGAAGCTTTCTTT. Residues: CASSYYKNTEAFF.

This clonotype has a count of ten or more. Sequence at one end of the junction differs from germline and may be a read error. CDR3 sequence reads: CPSGQLSTDTQYF. For the CDR3, the DNA is TGTCCCAGCGGCCAACTGAGCACAGATACGCAGTATTTT. The chain carries TRBV5-6 and TRBJ2-3; tentatively, D is TRBD2 (5 bases). This CDR3 has 13 residues. CDR1 is SGHDT and CDR2 is YYEEEE in the germline V gene.